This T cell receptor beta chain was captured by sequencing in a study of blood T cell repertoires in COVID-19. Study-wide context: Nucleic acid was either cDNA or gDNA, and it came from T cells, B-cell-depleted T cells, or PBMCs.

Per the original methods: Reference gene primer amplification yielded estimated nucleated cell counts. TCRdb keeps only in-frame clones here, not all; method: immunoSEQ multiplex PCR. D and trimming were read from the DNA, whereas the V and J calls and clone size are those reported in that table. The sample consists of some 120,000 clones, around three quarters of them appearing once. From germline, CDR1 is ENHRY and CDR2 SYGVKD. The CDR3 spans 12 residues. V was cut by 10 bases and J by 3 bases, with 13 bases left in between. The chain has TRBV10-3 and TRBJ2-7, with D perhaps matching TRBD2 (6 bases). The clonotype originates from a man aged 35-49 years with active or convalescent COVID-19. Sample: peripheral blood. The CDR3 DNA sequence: TGTGCCACTAGCCTGCGGGGCTACGAGCAGTACTTC. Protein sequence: CATSLRGYEQYF.